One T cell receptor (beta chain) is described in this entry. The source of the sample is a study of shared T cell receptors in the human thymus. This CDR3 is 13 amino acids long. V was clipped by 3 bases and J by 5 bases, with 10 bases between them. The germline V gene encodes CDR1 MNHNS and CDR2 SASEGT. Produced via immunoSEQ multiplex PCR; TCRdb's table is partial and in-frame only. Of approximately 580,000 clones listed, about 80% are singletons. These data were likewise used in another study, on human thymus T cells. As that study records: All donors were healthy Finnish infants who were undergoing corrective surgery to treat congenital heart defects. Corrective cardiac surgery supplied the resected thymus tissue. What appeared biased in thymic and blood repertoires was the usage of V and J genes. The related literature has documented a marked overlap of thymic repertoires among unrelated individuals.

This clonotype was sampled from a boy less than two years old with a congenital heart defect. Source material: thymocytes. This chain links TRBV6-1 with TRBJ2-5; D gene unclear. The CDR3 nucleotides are TGTGCCAGCAGTGATGGCAAGTGGGAGACCCAGTACTTC. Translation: CASSDGKWETQYF.